This TCR beta chain was sequenced in a study of blood T cell repertoires in COVID-19. About the study: Acute and convalescent COVID-19 samples came from the United States, Italy and Spain. The cDNA or gDNA used as material had been derived from T cells, B-cell-depleted T cells, or PBMCs.

Measured with immunoSEQ multiplex PCR; TCRdb has only the in-frame clones, and not every one. The sample contains 200,000 to 300,000 clones, about 90% of which appear only once. Trimming took 3 bases from V and 5 from J; bases not matched to a gene: 14. The germline V gene has CDR1 LGHNT and CDR2 FRNRAP. The CDR3 is 17 amino acids. This clonotype was obtained from a woman aged 40 to 50 with acute or convalescent COVID-19. The sequenced sample consisted of peripheral blood. The V gene is TRBV12-5, the J gene TRBJ1-1, with 8 bases lining up with TRBD1. The CDR3 loop is CASGFYLRGQGGTEAFF. CDR3 DNA sequence: TGTGCTAGTGGTTTCTATTTAAGAGGACAGGGAGGGACTGAAGCTTTCTTT.